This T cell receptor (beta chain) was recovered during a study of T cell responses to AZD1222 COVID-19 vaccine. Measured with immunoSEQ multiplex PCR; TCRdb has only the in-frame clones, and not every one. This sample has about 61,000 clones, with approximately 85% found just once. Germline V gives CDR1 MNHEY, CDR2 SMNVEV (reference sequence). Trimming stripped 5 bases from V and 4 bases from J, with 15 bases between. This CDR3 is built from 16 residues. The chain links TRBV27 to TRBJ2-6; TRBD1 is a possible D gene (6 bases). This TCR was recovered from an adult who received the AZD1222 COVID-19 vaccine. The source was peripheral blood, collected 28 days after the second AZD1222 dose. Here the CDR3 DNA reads TGTGCCAGCAGTCCGAACAGGGTAGCCGGGGCCAACGTCCTGACTTTC. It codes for CASSPNRVAGANVLTF.